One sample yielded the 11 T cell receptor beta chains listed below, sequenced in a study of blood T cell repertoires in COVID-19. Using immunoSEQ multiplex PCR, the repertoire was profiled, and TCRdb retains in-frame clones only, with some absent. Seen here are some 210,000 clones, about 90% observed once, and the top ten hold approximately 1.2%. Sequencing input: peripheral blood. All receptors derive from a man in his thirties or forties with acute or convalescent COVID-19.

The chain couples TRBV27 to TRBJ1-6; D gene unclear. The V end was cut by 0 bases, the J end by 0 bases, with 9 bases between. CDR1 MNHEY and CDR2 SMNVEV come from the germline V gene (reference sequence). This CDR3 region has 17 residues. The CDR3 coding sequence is TGTGCCAGCAGTTTATCGAGGGCCGTCTCCTATAATTCACCCCTCCACTTT. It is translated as CASSLSRAVSYNSPLHF.

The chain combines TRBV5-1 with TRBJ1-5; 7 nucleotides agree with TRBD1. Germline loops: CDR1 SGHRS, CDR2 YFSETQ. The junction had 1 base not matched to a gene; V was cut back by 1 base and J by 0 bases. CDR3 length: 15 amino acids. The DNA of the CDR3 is TGCGCCAGCAGCTTGACAGGGGATAGCAATCAGCCCCAGCATTTT. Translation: CASSLTGDSNQPQHF.

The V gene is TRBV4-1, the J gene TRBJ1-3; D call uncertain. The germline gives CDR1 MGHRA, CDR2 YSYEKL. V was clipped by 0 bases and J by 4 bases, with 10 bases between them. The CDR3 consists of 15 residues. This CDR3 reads CASSQEAVKGNTIYF. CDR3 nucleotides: TGCGCCAGCAGCCAAGAGGCGGTTAAGGGAAACACCATATATTTT.

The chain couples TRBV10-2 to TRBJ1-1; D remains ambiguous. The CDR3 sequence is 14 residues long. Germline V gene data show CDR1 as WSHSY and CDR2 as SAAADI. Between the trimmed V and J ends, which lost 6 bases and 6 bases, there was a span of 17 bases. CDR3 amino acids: CASRGDIRGAEAFF. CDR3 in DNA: TGCGCCAGCAGGGGAGACATTAGAGGCGCTGAAGCTTTCTTT.

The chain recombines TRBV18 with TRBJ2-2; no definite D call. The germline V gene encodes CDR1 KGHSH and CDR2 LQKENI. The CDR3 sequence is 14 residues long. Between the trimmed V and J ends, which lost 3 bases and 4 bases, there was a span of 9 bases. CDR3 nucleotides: TGTGCCAGCTCACCTTACGACTCCACCGGGGAGCTGTTTTTT. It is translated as CASSPYDSTGELFF. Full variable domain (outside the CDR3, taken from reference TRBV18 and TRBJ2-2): NAGVMQNPRHLVRRRGQEARLRCSPMKGHSHVYWYRQLPEEGLKFMVYLQKENIIDESGMPKERFSAEFPKEGPSILRIQQVVRGDSAAYFCASSPYDSTGELFFGEGSRLTVL.

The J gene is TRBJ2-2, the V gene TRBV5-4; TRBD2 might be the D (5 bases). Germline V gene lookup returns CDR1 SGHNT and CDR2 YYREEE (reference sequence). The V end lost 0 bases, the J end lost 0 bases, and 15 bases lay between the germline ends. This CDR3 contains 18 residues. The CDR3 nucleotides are TGTGCCAGCAGCTTGGTTCGGGGATTCCTCACGAACACCGGGGAGCTGTTTTTT. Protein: CASSLVRGFLTNTGELFF. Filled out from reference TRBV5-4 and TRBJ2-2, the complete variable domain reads ETGVTQSPTHLIKTRGQQVTLRCSSQSGHNTVSWYQQALGQGPQFIFQYYREEENGRGNFPPRFSGLQFPNYSSELNVNALELDDSALYLCASSLVRGFLTNTGELFFGEGSRLTVL.

The CDR3 region has the DNA TGTGCCAGCAGTCCCCAGGGTACGAACACTGAAGCTTTCTTT. Translating gives CASSPQGTNTEAFF. The chain uses TRBV5-5 and TRBJ1-1; maybe TRBD1 (5 bases). This CDR3 has 14 residues. V lost 5 bases to trimming and J lost 1 base, with 12 bases between them. Germline V gives CDR1 SGHKS, CDR2 YYEKEE (reference sequence).

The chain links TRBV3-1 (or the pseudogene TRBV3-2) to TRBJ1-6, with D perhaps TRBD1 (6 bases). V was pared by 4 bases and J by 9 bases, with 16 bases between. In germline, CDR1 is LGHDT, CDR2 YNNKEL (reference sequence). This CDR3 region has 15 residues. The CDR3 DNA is TGTGCCAGCAGCCCCCTTCCAGGGGCGGTTTCACCCCTCCACTTT. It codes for CASSPLPGAVSPLHF.

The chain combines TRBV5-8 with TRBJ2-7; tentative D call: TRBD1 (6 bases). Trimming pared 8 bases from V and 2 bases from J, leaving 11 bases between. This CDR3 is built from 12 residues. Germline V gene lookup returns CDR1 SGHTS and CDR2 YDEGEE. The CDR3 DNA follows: TGTGCCAGTTTATGGGACACCTACGAGCAGTACTTC. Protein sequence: CASLWDTYEQYF.

DNA of the CDR3: TGTGCCAGCGAGGCGGTGGTAGTCGATGAGCAGTTCTTC. It is translated as CASEAVVVDEQFF. The chain uses TRBV6-5 and TRBJ2-1; D gene uncertain. The CDR3 consists of 13 residues. Trimming removed 8 bases at V and 8 bases at J, with 16 bases between. Germline CDR1 MNHEY, CDR2 SVGAGI.

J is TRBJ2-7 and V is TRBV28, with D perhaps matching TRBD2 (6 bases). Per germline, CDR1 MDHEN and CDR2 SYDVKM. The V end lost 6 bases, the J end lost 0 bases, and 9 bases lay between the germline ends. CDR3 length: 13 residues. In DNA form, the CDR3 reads TGTGCCAGCAGGGAGGGCACCTCCTACGAGCAGTACTTC. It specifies CASREGTSYEQYF.